The rows below give T cell receptor beta chains drawn from one sample of a study of shared clonotypes between healthy human individuals. Repertoires were generated with immunoSEQ multiplex PCR, while TCRdb's copy carries only in-frame clones and drops some. The table records under 2.5 million clones, 85% to 95% of them present only once. Sequenced input: naive CD4+ T cells from PBMCs. The receptors stem from a man younger than 35 in good health. Some clones in this sample may be carry-over from other donors' samples. Each CDR3 is given with its conserved first and last residue. The D gene is left open where the match is weak. Size values are once, few and many counts, or a class for expanded clones, and some rows have none.

TRBV9,TRBJ2-7,NA,TRBD1,14,TGTGCCAGCAGCGCGGGACAGATGGCCTACGAGCAGTACTTC,CASSAGQMAYEQYF
TRBV5-1,TRBJ1-4,once,TRBD1,15,TGCGCCAGCAGACTTGGACAGGGCATAGGTGAAAAACTGTTTTTT,CASRLGQGIGEKLFF
TRBV28,TRBJ2-7,NA,NA,16,TGTGCCAGCACCCCAGGGGGCCCTAGCGGGTACTACGAGCAGTACTTC,CASTPGGPSGYYEQYF
TRBV15,TRBJ2-7,NA,TRBD2,15,TGTGCCACCAGCAGAAGCCTAGCGGGAACCTACGAGCAGTACTTC,CATSRSLAGTYEQYF
TRBV7-2,TRBJ2-1,NA,TRBD1,13,TGTGCCAGCAGCCGAACCTCAGGGGGTGAGCAGTTCTTC,CASSRTSGGEQFF
TRBV7-2,TRBJ2-2,NA,NA,15,TGTGCCAGCAGCCCACTGGGGGTGCCAGCCGGGGAGCTGTTTTTT,CASSPLGVPAGELFF
TRBV6-6,TRBJ2-7,NA,TRBD1,15,TGTGCCAGCAGTTACCCCGACAGGGGGCAGTACGAGCAGTACTTC,CASSYPDRGQYEQYF
TRBV28,TRBJ2-3,NA,NA,14,TGTGCCAGCAGTTTACGGGAGTACACAGATACGCAGTATTTT,CASSLREYTDTQYF
TRBV15,TRBJ1-3,NA,NA,13,TGTGCCACCACCCTGGGCCTGCGAAACACCATATATTTT,CATTLGLRNTIYF
TRBV15,TRBJ1-1,NA,NA,15,TGTGCCACCAGCAATCCTAGGAAGGTGGCGACTGAAGCTTTCTTT,CATSNPRKVATEAFF
TRBV9,TRBJ2-5,NA,NA,16,TGTGCCAGCAGCCTGGGGACCCACCAAATCCAAGAGACCCAGTACTTC,CASSLGTHQIQETQYF
TRBV6-5,TRBJ1-2,NA,NA,15,TGTGCCAGCAGTTACTCGGTACCAGGGATGGATGGCTACACCTTC,CASSYSVPGMDGYTF
TRBV7-2,TRBJ2-2,NA,TRBD2,15,TGTGCCAGCAGCGCGGGACTAGCAAGCACCGGGGAGCTGTTTTTT,CASSAGLASTGELFF
TRBV7-9,TRBJ1-3,NA,NA,16,TGTGCCAGCAGCTTACAGGGTTTTCGCTCTGGAAACACCATATATTTT,CASSLQGFRSGNTIYF
TRBV19,TRBJ2-1,NA,TRBD2,16,TGTGCCAGTAGTATTGGAGGTACTAGCGGAGGGAATGAGCAGTTCTTC,CASSIGGTSGGNEQFF
TRBV19,TRBJ1-5,NA,NA,13,TGTGCCAGTTCGTACCAGATATTACAGCCCCAGCATTTT,CASSYQILQPQHF
TRBV27,TRBJ1-4,few,NA,12,TGTGCCAGCAGTTTATTGGGTGAAAAACTGTTTTTT,CASSLLGEKLFF
TRBV28,TRBJ2-1,NA,NA,13,TGTGCCAGCAGTTGGGGTTCTATCAATGAGCAGTTCTTC,CASSWGSINEQFF
TRBV11-2,TRBJ2-7,NA,NA,15,TGTGCCAGCAGCAATAACCAGGGCGGCTCCTACGAGCAGTACTTC,CASSNNQGGSYEQYF
TRBV7-9,TRBJ2-1,NA,TRBD2,19,TGTGCCAGCAGCCGGGACCCGGGACTAGCGGGAGGGCCCTACAATGAGCAGTTCTTC,CASSRDPGLAGGPYNEQFF
TRBV9,TRBJ1-5,NA,NA,15,TGTGCCAGCAGCCCCGGTAATCTGGCGCATCAGCCCCAGCATTTT,CASSPGNLAHQPQHF
TRBV27,TRBJ1-2,NA,NA,13,TGTGCCAGCAAAAACTGGGAAAACTATGGCTACACCTTC,CASKNWENYGYTF
TRBV9,TRBJ2-7,NA,TRBD2,16,TGTGCCAGCAGCGTAGGAGCTAGCGGGAGGCAGTACGAGCAGTACTTC,CASSVGASGRQYEQYF
TRBV5-1,TRBJ1-1,NA,NA,13,TGCGCCAGCAGCCCCACAGTGGGAACTGAAGCTTTCTTT,CASSPTVGTEAFF
TRBV7-9,TRBJ1-2,NA,NA,16,TGTGCCAGCAGCCATGGTAGTTCAGGGGATAACTATGGCTACACCTTC,CASSHGSSGDNYGYTF
TRBV28,TRBJ1-5,NA,TRBD1,15,TGTGCCAGCAGTTTAGGGACAGGGCCTCCTCAGCCCCAGCATTTT,CASSLGTGPPQPQHF
TRBV2,TRBJ2-1,few,NA,15,TGTGCCAGCAGTGATTACGGGACGACCTACAATGAGCAGTTCTTC,CASSDYGTTYNEQFF
TRBV18,TRBJ1-5,NA,NA,17,TGTGCCAGCTCACCACCGCTCGGGGGACCTAGCAATCAGCCCCAGCATTTT,CASSPPLGGPSNQPQHF
TRBV5-5,TRBJ1-1,NA,NA,14,TGTGCCAGCAGCCCGGGAAGGGGTGGTACTGAAGCTTTCTTT,CASSPGRGGTEAFF
TRBV27,TRBJ2-1,NA,NA,14,TGTGCCAGCAGTAGACAGGTTACCTACAATGAGCAGTTCTTC,CASSRQVTYNEQFF
TRBV9,TRBJ1-3,NA,NA,16,TGTGCCAGCAGCGTAGCGATGGCGAGCTCTGGAAACACCATATATTTT,CASSVAMASSGNTIYF
TRBV12-5,TRBJ2-5,NA,TRBD1,11,TGTGCTAGTGGTTTGCTGGACAGGATCCACTTC,CASGLLDRIHF
TRBV30,TRBJ1-1,few,NA,13,TGTGCCTGGAGTGTACGGGAGAACACTGAAGCTTTCTTT,CAWSVRENTEAFF
TRBV15,TRBJ2-3,NA,NA,17,TGTGCCACCAGCAGAGATCTGGAGGGGAGAAGCACAGATACGCAGTATTTT,CATSRDLEGRSTDTQYF
TRBV4-2,TRBJ2-3,NA,NA,18,TGTGCCAGCAGCCAAGATGTTTTCAGGAGCACTAGCACAGATACGCAGTATTTT,CASSQDVFRSTSTDTQYF
TRBV4-2,TRBJ2-7,NA,TRBD2,14,TGTGCCAGCAGCCAAGCTAGCGGAGATTACGAGCAGTACTTC,CASSQASGDYEQYF
TRBV2,TRBJ1-4,NA,TRBD1,15,TGTGCCAGCAGTTGGACAGGGGCAACTAATGAAAAACTGTTTTTT,CASSWTGATNEKLFF
TRBV28,TRBJ1-1,NA,TRBD1,15,TGTGCCAGCAGTATTACCGGACAGGGTGACACTGAAGCTTTCTTT,CASSITGQGDTEAFF
TRBV28,TRBJ2-2,NA,NA,15,TGTGCCAGCAGCTTCCTCTGGGGGTCCCACGGGGAGCTGTTTTTT,CASSFLWGSHGELFF
TRBV6-6,TRBJ1-5,NA,NA,15,TGTGCCAGCAGATACGAGGGAAGTCGGCATCAGCCCCAGCATTTT,CASRYEGSRHQPQHF